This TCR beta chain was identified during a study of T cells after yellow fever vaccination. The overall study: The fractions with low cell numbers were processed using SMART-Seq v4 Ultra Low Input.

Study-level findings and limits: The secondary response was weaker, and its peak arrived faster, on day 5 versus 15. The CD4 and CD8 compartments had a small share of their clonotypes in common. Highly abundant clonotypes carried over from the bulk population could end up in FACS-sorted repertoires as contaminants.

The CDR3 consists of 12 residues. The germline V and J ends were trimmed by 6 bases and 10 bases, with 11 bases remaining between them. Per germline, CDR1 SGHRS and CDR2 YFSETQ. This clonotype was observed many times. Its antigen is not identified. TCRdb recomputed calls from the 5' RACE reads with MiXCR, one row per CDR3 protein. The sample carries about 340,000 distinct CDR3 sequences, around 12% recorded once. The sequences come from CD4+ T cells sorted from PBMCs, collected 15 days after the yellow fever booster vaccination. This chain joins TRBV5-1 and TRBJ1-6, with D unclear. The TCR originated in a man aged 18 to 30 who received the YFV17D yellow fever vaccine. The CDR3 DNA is TGCGCCAGCAAGGGAGAAGGGTCACCCCTCCACTTT. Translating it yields CASKGEGSPLHF.